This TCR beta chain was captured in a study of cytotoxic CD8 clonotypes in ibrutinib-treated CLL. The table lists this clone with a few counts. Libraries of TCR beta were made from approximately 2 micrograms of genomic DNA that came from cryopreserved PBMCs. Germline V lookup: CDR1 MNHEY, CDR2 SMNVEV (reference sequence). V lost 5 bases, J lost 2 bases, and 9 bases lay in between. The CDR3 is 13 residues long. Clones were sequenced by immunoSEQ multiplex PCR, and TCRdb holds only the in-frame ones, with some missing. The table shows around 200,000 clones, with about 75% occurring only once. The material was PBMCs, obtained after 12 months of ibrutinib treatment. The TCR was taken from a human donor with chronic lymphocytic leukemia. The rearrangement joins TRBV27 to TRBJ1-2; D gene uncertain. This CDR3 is CASSRADNYGYTF. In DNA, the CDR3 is TGTGCCAGCAGTCGGGCGGACAACTATGGCTACACCTTC.